The 20 T cell receptor beta chains reported below all come from one sample, sequenced in a study of identical twins. TCRdb re-analysed the 5' RACE reads in MiXCR, keeping a single row per CDR3 protein. The sample consists of about 700,000 distinct CDR3 sequences, roughly 6% of them appearing once. The sample taken for sequencing was naive T cells sorted from blood. The receptors were sampled from a man aged 18 to 30 in good health.

This clonotype showed up many times. The V and J genes are TRBV14 and TRBJ2-5, with 15 positions matching TRBD2. The CDR3 has 16 amino acids. Germline V gene lookup returns CDR1 SGHDN and CDR2 FVKESK. The ends lost 3 bases at V and 4 bases at J; junction bases unmatched: 3. The CDR3 loop is CASSQPGLAGGETQYF. CDR3 coding DNA: TGTGCCAGCAGCCAGCCGGGACTAGCGGGAGGAGAGACCCAGTACTTC. The whole variable domain, filled in from reference TRBV14 and TRBJ2-5, reads EAGVTQFPSHSVIEKGQTVTLRCDPISGHDNLYWYRRVMGKEIKFLLHFVKESKQDESGMPNNRFLAERTGGTYSTLKVQPAELEDSGVYFCASSQPGLAGGETQYFGPGTRLLVL.

The CDR3 nucleotides read TGTGCCAGCACCGAGGCGGGGCACGAGCAGTACGTC. Its protein product is CASTEAGHEQYV. The rearrangement uses TRBV6-1 and TRBJ2-7; a weak D match, TRBD2 (6 bases). Germline assignment: CDR1 MNHNS and CDR2 SASEGT. V was pared by 7 bases and J by 5 bases, with 12 bases between. There are 12 residues in the CDR3.

This clonotype turned up a few times. DNA for the CDR3: TGTGCCAGCAGACCTGACGGGGGTCCCCCGCAGACCCAGTACTTC. Translation gives CASRPDGGPPQTQYF. The chain is built from TRBV6-2 or TRBV6-3 and TRBJ2-5, with a possible D match to TRBD2 (6 bases). Between the trimmed V and J ends, which lost 6 bases and 6 bases, there was a span of 20 bases. This CDR3 has 15 residues. Germline V gene lookup returns CDR1 MNHEY and CDR2 SVGEGT.

At least ten counts were recorded for this clonotype. V gene TRBV29-1 combines with J gene TRBJ1-1, with unresolved D. The germline V gene encodes CDR1 SQVTM and CDR2 ANQGSEA. V lost 6 bases and J 0 bases, leaving 2 bases between the germline ends. The CDR3 sequence is 10 residues long. The CDR3 here is CSVMNTEAFF. CDR3 coding DNA: TGCAGCGTGATGAACACTGAAGCTTTCTTT.

A word on this clonotype: The junction departs from the called germline gene at one end, perhaps through a read error. This sequence joins TRBV12-3 or TRBV12-4 and TRBJ2-1; tentatively, D is TRBD1 or TRBD2 (6 bases each). The CDR3 is 20 residues long. The CDR3: CASSPGLIFEFRTDYNEQFF. In DNA, the CDR3 is TGTGCTAGCAGTCCCGGACTAATATTCGAGTTTAGGACAGATTACAATGAGCAGTTCTTC.

This clonotype was detected many times. The V call is TRBV4-1, the J call TRBJ1-3; D is unclear. CDR1 is MGHRA, CDR2 YSYEKL, per germline. CDR3 size: 15 residues. V was cut by 0 bases and J by 0 bases, with 6 bases left in between. The CDR3 loop is CASSQDSDSGNTIYF. The CDR3, as DNA: TGCGCCAGCAGCCAAGATTCGGACTCTGGAAACACCATATATTTT.

This clonotype has a count of ten or more. The V call is TRBV10-3, the J call TRBJ2-3; TRBD2 aligns across 8 bases. V lost 0 bases, J lost 6 bases, and 5 bases stayed unmatched. The CDR3 is 15 residues long. Germline CDR1 is ENHRY and CDR2 is SYGVKD. CDR3: CAISESTGRGDTQYF. DNA for the CDR3: TGTGCCATCAGTGAGTCGACCGGGAGGGGGGATACGCAGTATTTT.

In its sample, this clonotype was seen many times. The chain combines TRBV20-1 with TRBJ2-7, with D tentatively TRBD1 (6 bases). Germline CDR1 reads DFQATT; CDR2 reads SNEGSKA (reference sequence). Trimming removed 2 bases from V and 2 bases from J, with 10 bases in between. The CDR3 totals 13 residues. Written as DNA, the CDR3 is TGCAGTGCTAGAACAGGGCGACCCTACGAGCAGTACTTC. It translates to CSARTGRPYEQYF.

A few counts support this clonotype. This chain joins TRBV18 and TRBJ2-5; TRBD2 might be the D (5 bases). Trimming took off 6 bases at V and 3 bases at J, with 23 bases between the two ends. The CDR3 runs to 17 residues. Germline loops: CDR1 KGHSH, CDR2 LQKENI. The CDR3: CASSLQAGWALKETQYF. For the CDR3, the DNA is TGTGCCAGCTCTCTCCAGGCGGGTTGGGCCCTCAAAGAGACCCAGTACTTC. Using reference TRBV18 and TRBJ2-5 for the parts outside the CDR3, the full variable domain is NAGVMQNPRHLVRRRGQEARLRCSPMKGHSHVYWYRQLPEEGLKFMVYLQKENIIDESGMPKERFSAEFPKEGPSILRIQQVVRGDSAAYFCASSLQAGWALKETQYFGPGTRLLVL.

This clonotype was detected many times. The gene calls are TRBV7-9 and TRBJ2-2; D uncertain. Trimming removed 7 bases at V and 1 base at J, with 4 bases between. This CDR3 region has 12 residues. CDR1 is SEHNR and CDR2 is FQNEAQ in the germline V gene (reference sequence). The CDR3 DNA follows: TGTGCCAGCACCCAGAACACCGGGGAGCTGTTTTTT. The encoded protein is CASTQNTGELFF.

This chain joins TRBV13 and TRBJ2-5; no clear D. Per germline, CDR1 PRHDT and CDR2 FYEKMQ (reference sequence). V dropped 1 base and J dropped 5 bases, with 17 bases sitting between them. This CDR3 is 16 amino acids long. The CDR3 region has the DNA TGTGCCAGCAGCTTAGTAACAAGTAAGGCTGGGGAGACCCAGTACTTC. Residues: CASSLVTSKAGETQYF.

This clonotype was counted ten times or more. The chain has TRBV27 and TRBJ2-2, with D tentatively TRBD1 (6 bases). Trimming shortened V by 6 bases and J by 5 bases, and 19 bases separated the two germline ends. The CDR3 is 16 amino acids. Germline lookup yields CDR1 MNHEY and CDR2 SMNVEV (reference sequence). The CDR3 bases are TGTGCCAGCAGCTCCCAGACAGGCTCGGGAACCGGGGAGCTGTTTTTT. Its protein product is CASSSQTGSGTGELFF.

The table lists this clonotype with many counts. The gene calls are TRBV7-3 and TRBJ2-5; 7 bases line up with TRBD1. Trimming removed 2 bases from V and 2 bases from J; junction bases left unmatched: 5. Germline V gene data show CDR1 as SGHTA and CDR2 as FQGTGA. CDR3 size: 15 residues. The CDR3 spells CASSLVPGGQETQYF. The CDR3 DNA sequence: TGTGCCAGCAGCTTAGTACCAGGGGGACAAGAGACCCAGTACTTC.

This clonotype was observed a few times. The chain has TRBV7-8 and TRBJ2-1; no clear D. The CDR3 is 13 amino acids. The germline V gene has CDR1 SGHVS and CDR2 FQNEAQ. Trimming took off 5 bases at V and 6 bases at J, with 11 bases between the two ends. CDR3 nucleotides: TGTGCCAGCAGCCACCAGGTATCCAATGAGCAGTTCTTC. This sequence encodes CASSHQVSNEQFF.

This clonotype appeared many times. A read error may account for a junction end that differs from germline. The V call is TRBV12-3 or TRBV12-4, the J call TRBJ2-3; either TRBD1 or TRBD2 may supply D (7 bases each). This CDR3 is 19 amino acids long. CDR3 region: CASSFQPLGGGESTNTQYF. CDR3 DNA: TGTGCCAGCAGTTTTCAGCCCCTGGGAGGGGGCGAGAGCACAAATACGCAGTATTTT.

V is TRBV6-1 and J is TRBJ1-2, with 9 bases that match TRBD1. V gave up 5 bases and J gave up 4 bases; unmatched junction bases: 8. The CDR3 has 15 residues. CDR1 is MNHNS, CDR2 SASEGT, per germline. The CDR3 nucleotides are TGTGCCAGCAGTCCCGACAGGGGGGTAGGCTATGGCTACACCTTC. Residues: CASSPDRGVGYGYTF.

This clonotype occurred many times. This chain connects TRBV7-3 to TRBJ2-2; D remains unclear. Trimming took 5 bases from V and 2 from J, leaving 12 bases between them. CDR1 and CDR2 (germline): SGHTA, FQGTGA. CDR3 length: 15 residues. CDR3 sequence reads: CASSLLSANTGELFF. CDR3 DNA sequence: TGTGCCAGCAGCCTGCTGAGCGCAAACACCGGGGAGCTGTTTTTT.

At least ten counts were recorded for this clonotype. V and J are TRBV2 and TRBJ2-1; unclear D gene. Trimming took off 5 bases at V and 7 bases at J, with 12 bases between the two ends. From germline, CDR1 is SNHLY and CDR2 FYNNEI. The CDR3 consists of 13 residues. The CDR3 DNA reads TGTGCCAGCAGTTTGGACGAGGTGAATGAGCAGTTCTTC. Residues: CASSLDEVNEQFF.

This clonotype was counted many times. J is TRBJ2-7 and V is TRBV5-1; D gene uncertain. CDR3 length equals 15 residues. V dropped 0 bases and J dropped 0 bases, with 10 bases sitting between them. CDR1 is SGHRS, CDR2 YFSETQ, per germline. CDR3 sequence: CASSLVSRASYEQYF. The CDR3 DNA is TGCGCCAGCAGCTTGGTATCTAGGGCCTCCTACGAGCAGTACTTC.

This clonotype has at least ten counts. The chain joins TRBV25-1 to TRBJ2-5, with a tentative D call TRBD2 (5 bases). The ends were cut back, 1 base at V and 4 bases at J, with 13 bases in the middle. In germline, CDR1 is MGHDK, CDR2 SYGVNS. The CDR3 sequence is 15 residues long. In DNA form, the CDR3 reads TGTGCCAGCAGTGAATGGGGTGAAGGAGGAGAGACCCAGTACTTC. Amino acids: CASSEWGEGGETQYF.